Presented here are 30 T cell receptor beta chains from one specimen sequenced in a study of response to subunit inactivated influenza vaccine. In TCRdb, the RT-PCR reads were re-called with MiXCR into one record per CDR3 protein. The sample shows some 540,000 distinct CDR3 sequences, around 25% of them seen only once. The data also belong to a second study, concerning T cells expressing NK-cell markers. That publication notes: UMI-tagged 5'RACE template switching yielded the TCR beta cDNA.

The sequencing used CD4+ T cells sorted from PBMCs, collected approximately 12 days after vaccination. These receptors were obtained from a man aged 50 to 59 who received an inactivated influenza vaccine.

The gene calls are TRBV4-3 and TRBJ2-3; no firm D call. V gave up 0 bases and J gave up 9 bases, with 7 bases separating them. The CDR3 is 12 amino acids. The V gene's germline CDR1 is LGHNA and CDR2 YSLEER. As DNA, the CDR3 is TGCGCCAGCAGCCAAGATAGAACGACGCAGTATTTT. Its protein product is CASSQDRTTQYF.

This chain links TRBV2 with TRBJ1-6, with TRBD1 matching 7 bases. The V segment lost 6 bases and the J segment 6 bases; nucleotides outside the gene matches: 2. Germline CDR1 is SNHLY and CDR2 is FYNNEI. This CDR3 contains 13 residues. The CDR3 reads CASRGQINSPLHF. The CDR3 DNA follows: TGTGCCAGCAGGGGACAGATTAATTCACCCCTCCACTTT.

This clonotype was seen only a few times. CDR3 in DNA: TGTGCCAGCAGCTCTAATCTCAGGGACTATGGCTACACCTTC. It is translated as CASSSNLRDYGYTF. The chain links TRBV7-9 to TRBJ1-2; D may be TRBD1 (5 bases). V was clipped by 4 bases and J by 3 bases, with 12 bases between them. Germline V gives CDR1 SEHNR, CDR2 FQNEAQ (reference sequence). CDR3 length equals 14 residues. Full variable domain (outside the CDR3, taken from reference TRBV7-9 and TRBJ1-2): DTGVSQNPRHKITKRGQNVTFRCDPISEHNRLYWYRQTLGQGPEFLTYFQNEAQLEKSRLLSDRFSAERPKGSFSTLEIQRTEQGDSAMYLCASSSNLRDYGYTFGSGTRLTVV.

This rearrangement joins TRBV3-1 to TRBJ2-3; tentative D call: TRBD2 (6 bases). The CDR3 extends over 16 amino acids. Deletions cut 1 base from V and 8 bases from J, with 19 bases between. Per germline, CDR1 LGHDT and CDR2 YNNKEL (reference sequence). The CDR3 DNA reads TGTGCCAGCAGCCAAGTTGGCGGGGCTCGTGTCGGTACGCAGTATTTT. Amino acids: CASSQVGGARVGTQYF.

This clonotype was picked up a small number of times. The chain combines TRBV7-2 with TRBJ1-5, with D perhaps matching TRBD1 (5 bases). V dropped 3 bases and J dropped 6 bases, with 15 bases sitting between them. Germline CDR1 is SGHTA and CDR2 is FQGNSA. This CDR3 has 15 amino acids. CDR3 DNA sequence: TGTGCCAGCAGCTTTAGGTCCAGGGATCGTCAGCCCCAGCATTTT. Translated, it gives CASSFRSRDRQPQHF.

The sample holds many counts of this clonotype. This chain links TRBV20-1 with TRBJ2-5; no clear D. The V end lost 3 bases, the J end lost 1 base, and 0 bases lay between the germline ends. CDR1 is DFQATT, CDR2 SNEGSKA, per germline (reference sequence). This CDR3 spans 10 amino acids. The CDR3 coding sequence is TGCAGTGCTAGCCAAGAGACCCAGTACTTC. Its protein is CSASQETQYF.

This clonotype turned up a few times. The chain carries TRBV28 and TRBJ2-5, with D possibly being TRBD2 (5 bases). Germline V gene lookup returns CDR1 MDHEN and CDR2 SYDVKM. The CDR3 runs to 14 residues. V was pared by 5 bases and J by 0 bases, with 10 bases between. The CDR3 DNA follows: TGTGCCAGCAGTCTGAGCGGACACCAAGAGACCCAGTACTTC. This encodes CASSLSGHQETQYF.

CDR3 in DNA: TGCGCCAGCGGGAGGAGGGCAGAGGCGTCCTACGAGCAGTACTTC. As protein: CASGRRAEASYEQYF. The chain is built from TRBV4-3 and TRBJ2-7; D perhaps matches TRBD2 (6 bases). The V gene lost 8 bases and the J gene lost 1 base, with 18 bases spanning the gap. There are 15 residues in the CDR3. Germline CDR1 LGHNA, CDR2 YSLEER.

Ten or more counts support this clonotype. The chain is built from TRBV12-3 or TRBV12-4 and TRBJ1-6; no clear D. Trimming stripped 1 base from V and 10 bases from J, with 11 bases between. The CDR3 is 14 amino acids. The CDR3 spells CASSLGARNSPLHF. The CDR3 coding sequence is TGTGCCAGCAGTTTAGGGGCCCGGAACTCACCCCTCCACTTT.

This chain uses TRBV19 with TRBJ2-3; D remains ambiguous. V was shortened by 6 bases and J by 0 bases, with 10 bases between the two germline ends. The CDR3 loop spans 14 amino acids. The germline gives CDR1 LNHDA, CDR2 SQIVND (reference sequence). The CDR3 reads CASRDVASTDTQYF. The CDR3 coding sequence is TGTGCCAGTAGGGATGTAGCTAGCACAGATACGCAGTATTTT.

Ten or more counts support this clonotype. The rearrangement links TRBV20-1 to TRBJ2-7, with D unclear. This CDR3 is 15 amino acids long. Trimming left V 6 bases short and J 0 bases short, with 18 bases between. Per germline, CDR1 DFQATT and CDR2 SNEGSKA (reference sequence). The CDR3 sequence is CSATPQGVFSYEQYF. CDR3 in DNA: TGCAGTGCGACACCTCAAGGTGTTTTCTCCTACGAGCAGTACTTC.

A few counts support this clonotype. The chain employs TRBV9 and TRBJ2-3; 12 bases are a match to TRBD2. Germline values: CDR1 SGDLS, CDR2 YYNGEE. The CDR3 consists of 17 residues. The trim removed 3 bases at V and 3 bases at J, leaving 8 bases unmatched. CDR3 sequence reads: CASSETSGSYSTDTQYF. Here the CDR3 DNA reads TGTGCCAGCAGCGAGACTAGCGGGAGTTACTCTACAGATACGCAGTATTTT.

This rearrangement joins TRBV20-1 to TRBJ2-7, with 7 positions matching TRBD1. Germline CDR1 reads DFQATT; CDR2 reads SNEGSKA (reference sequence). V trimming: 7 bases; J trimming: 5 bases; junction bases outside the gene matches: 5. CDR3 size: 11 residues. CDR3 sequence (DNA): TGCAGTGTGCAGGGGGTCAACGAGCAGTACTTC. This sequence encodes CSVQGVNEQYF.

A few counts support this clonotype. The rearrangement links TRBV7-8 to TRBJ2-1; the match to TRBD2 covers 8 bases. The CDR3 is 17 amino acids. Germline V gene sequence: CDR1 SGHVS, CDR2 FQNEAQ. With V trimmed by 7 bases and J by 0 bases, 11 bases remained unmatched. The CDR3 sequence: CASTKGRGGSSYNEQFF. For the CDR3, the DNA is TGTGCCAGCACCAAAGGACGCGGGGGGAGCTCCTACAATGAGCAGTTCTTC.

This clonotype came up a few times. The gene calls are TRBV20-1 and TRBJ1-1; maybe TRBD1 (5 bases). Trimming stripped 1 base from V and 5 bases from J, with 14 bases between. CDR1 is DFQATT and CDR2 is SNEGSKA in the germline V gene (reference sequence). This CDR3 is 14 amino acids long. The DNA of the CDR3 is TGCAGTGCTAGAGTTGGAGGGGATCGGACTGAAGCTTTCTTT. Translating it yields CSARVGGDRTEAFF.

The V and J genes are TRBV4-2 and TRBJ2-5; 12 bases map to TRBD1. Trimming took 1 base from V and 5 from J; bases not matched to a gene: 8. This CDR3 is 17 amino acids long. CDR1 is LGHNA, CDR2 YNFKEQ, per germline. The DNA of the CDR3 is TGTGCCAGCAGCCAAGCGCTTCCGGGACAGGGGGCGGAGACCCAGTACTTC. This encodes CASSQALPGQGAETQYF.

The rearrangement joins TRBV12-3 or TRBV12-4 to TRBJ1-5; 7 positions match TRBD1. With 6 bases clipped from V and 2 bases from J, the junction kept 4 bases outside the gene matches. This CDR3 has 14 residues. The CDR3 coding sequence is TGTGCCAGCAGCGAAACAGGGGGCAATCAGCCCCAGCATTTT. Its protein product is CASSETGGNQPQHF.

This clonotype was counted only a few times. V is TRBV24-1 and J is TRBJ2-3; TRBD1 aligns across 7 bases. With V trimmed by 4 bases and J by 6 bases, 6 bases remained unmatched. The germline gives CDR1 KGHDR, CDR2 SFDVKD. CDR3 size: 14 residues. CDR3 in amino acids: CATSDAIRGDTQYF. The CDR3 DNA is TGTGCCACCAGTGACGCCATCAGGGGGGATACGCAGTATTTT.

The table lists this clonotype with a few counts. This chain connects TRBV6-2 or TRBV6-3 to TRBJ1-3; D is unresolved. The ends were cut back, 6 bases at V and 0 bases at J, with 15 bases in the middle. The length of the CDR3 is 16 residues. The germline CDR1 and CDR2 sequences are MNHEY and SVGEGT. The CDR3 DNA is TGTGCCAGCAGCCGCGAACGACACCGCTCTGGAAACACCATATATTTT. It translates to CASSRERHRSGNTIYF.

This clonotype was counted between two and nine times. V and J are TRBV3-1 and TRBJ2-7, with D possibly matching TRBD2 (5 bases). Germline V CDR1 and CDR2: LGHDT, YNNKEL (reference sequence). Trimming stripped 1 base from V and 7 bases from J, with 8 bases between. The CDR3 is 12 residues long. The CDR3 DNA sequence: TGTGCCAGCAGCCAAGTTTTAGCGGAGCAGTACTTC. This codes for CASSQVLAEQYF.

The V call is TRBV28, the J call TRBJ1-6, with D perhaps TRBD1 (5 bases). Germline CDR1 reads MDHEN; CDR2 reads SYDVKM. V shed 5 bases and J shed 7 bases, with 15 bases lying between them. The CDR3 extends over 15 amino acids. CDR3 protein: CASSPGTFSNSPLHF. The CDR3 DNA follows: TGTGCCAGCAGTCCCGGGACGTTCTCCAATTCACCCCTCCACTTT. Looking up the rest from reference TRBV28 and TRBJ1-6 gives the full variable domain: DVKVTQSSRYLVKRTGEKVFLECVQDMDHENMFWYRQDPGLGLRLIYFSYDVKMKEKGDIPEGYSVSREKKERFSLILESASTNQTSMYLCASSPGTFSNSPLHFGNGTRLTVT.

The J gene is TRBJ2-3, the V gene TRBV29-1; perhaps TRBD1 as D (6 bases). CDR1 and CDR2 (germline): SQVTM, ANQGSEA. V lost 4 bases and J 2 bases, leaving 13 bases between the germline ends. This CDR3 has 14 residues. CDR3 loop: CSVAQGRVTDTQYF. DNA of the CDR3: TGCAGCGTTGCACAGGGAAGGGTCACAGATACGCAGTATTTT.

The sample holds a few counts of this clonotype. The V call is TRBV12-5, the J call TRBJ1-5, with D uncertain. The CDR3 contains 14 residues. V was pared by 0 bases and J by 6 bases, with 9 bases between. Germline V gene data show CDR1 as LGHNT and CDR2 as FRNRAP. DNA of the CDR3: TGTGCTAGTGGTTTGGTACCAAGAATTCAGCCCCAGCATTTT. Amino acid sequence: CASGLVPRIQPQHF.

The rearrangement joins TRBV5-1 to TRBJ2-7, with 8 positions matching TRBD2. Germline CDR1 is SGHRS and CDR2 is YFSETQ. V shed 7 bases and J 0 bases; nucleotides not matched to a gene: 12. The CDR3 length is 16 residues. In nucleotides, the CDR3 is TGCGCCAGCGGCTGGGGTAGCGGGGTCGCCTCCTACGAGCAGTACTTC. Protein: CASGWGSGVASYEQYF.

This clonotype was recorded many times. V and J are TRBV5-1 and TRBJ2-7; 10 bases are a match to TRBD1. The CDR3 covers 16 residues. Germline lookup yields CDR1 SGHRS and CDR2 YFSETQ. After removal of 2 bases from V and 3 bases from J, the junction contained 8 bases not matched to a gene. Here the CDR3 DNA reads TGCGCCAGCAGCTTCCTCGACAGGGGGCAGCTCTACGAGCAGTACTTC. The encoded protein is CASSFLDRGQLYEQYF.

V and J are TRBV11-2 and TRBJ1-4, with 10 nucleotides matching TRBD1. The CDR3 has 16 residues. Germline trimming cut 3 bases from V and 7 bases from J; bases unmatched to any gene: 8. Germline V CDR1 and CDR2: SGHAT, FQNNGV. The CDR3 coding sequence is TGTGCCAGCAGCTTGGGAATCGGGACAGGGGTTGAAAAACTGTTTTTT. Residues: CASSLGIGTGVEKLFF.

The chain employs TRBV20-1 and TRBJ2-7, with 12 nucleotides matching TRBD2. The CDR3 sequence is 15 residues long. V trimming: 5 bases; J trimming: 5 bases; junction bases outside the gene matches: 10. The germline gives CDR1 DFQATT, CDR2 SNEGSKA (reference sequence). The CDR3 region has the DNA TGCAGTGCTCCCGCGAGGACTAGCGGGGAAGACGAGCAGTACTTC. It yields the protein CSAPARTSGEDEQYF.

This clonotype appeared a few times. The rearrangement uses TRBV11-2 and TRBJ2-3, with D hard to call. The CDR3 is made up of 13 amino acids. Germline V gives CDR1 SGHAT, CDR2 FQNNGV. V shed 5 bases and J shed 6 bases, with 12 bases lying between them. The CDR3 nucleotides are TGTGCCAGCAGCGAACACCCCTCGGATACGCAGTATTTT. Translated, it gives CASSEHPSDTQYF. The full variable domain, with the rest looked up from reference TRBV11-2 and TRBJ2-3, is EAGVAQSPRYKIIEKRQSVAFWCNPISGHATLYWYQQILGQGPKLLIQFQNNGVVDDSQLPKDRFSAERLKGVDSTLKIQPAKLEDSAVYLCASSEHPSDTQYFGPGTRLTVL.

This clonotype was counted many times. The chain recombines TRBV15 with TRBJ2-7; the match to TRBD1 covers 7 bases. Germline V CDR1 and CDR2: LNHNV, YYDKDF (reference sequence). The trim removed 5 bases at V and 7 bases at J, leaving 11 bases unmatched. The CDR3 contains 14 residues. The CDR3 sequence: CATSGTNRGGEQYF. As DNA, the CDR3 is TGTGCCACCAGCGGGACCAACAGGGGTGGTGAGCAGTACTTC.

V and J are TRBV11-2 and TRBJ1-2; D may be TRBD1 (5 bases). The V gene's germline CDR1 is SGHAT and CDR2 FQNNGV. The CDR3 is 18 residues long. V was cut by 5 bases and J by 2 bases, with 24 bases left in between. This CDR3 reads CASSAPQSRVQPNYGYTF. The CDR3 nucleotides read TGTGCCAGCAGCGCCCCCCAAAGCAGGGTACAACCCAACTATGGCTACACCTTC.